The source of this TCR beta chain is a study of cytomegalovirus exposure and HLA in healthy donors. The CDR3 loop spans 15 amino acids. The V segment lost 4 bases and the J segment 11 bases; nucleotides outside the gene matches: 12. CDR1 and CDR2 (germline): LNHDA, SQIVND (reference sequence). Despite likely unrecorded immune exposures, the donors were nominally healthy at the time of sampling. The PCR employed 60 Vbeta primers together with 13 Jbeta primers. TCRdb's copy holds only in-frame clones and misses some; the assay was immunoSEQ multiplex PCR. The data contain about 93,000 clones, 82% of them singletons.

The chain links TRBV19 to TRBJ1-4; TRBD1 matches 8 bases. The sequenced material came from PBMCs. This receptor was identified in a man aged 50-60 years in good health and CMV-seronegative. The CDR3 spells CASSTGTGNIVKLFF. In DNA form, the CDR3 reads TGTGCCAGTAGTACCGGGACAGGAAACATTGTGAAACTGTTTTTT.